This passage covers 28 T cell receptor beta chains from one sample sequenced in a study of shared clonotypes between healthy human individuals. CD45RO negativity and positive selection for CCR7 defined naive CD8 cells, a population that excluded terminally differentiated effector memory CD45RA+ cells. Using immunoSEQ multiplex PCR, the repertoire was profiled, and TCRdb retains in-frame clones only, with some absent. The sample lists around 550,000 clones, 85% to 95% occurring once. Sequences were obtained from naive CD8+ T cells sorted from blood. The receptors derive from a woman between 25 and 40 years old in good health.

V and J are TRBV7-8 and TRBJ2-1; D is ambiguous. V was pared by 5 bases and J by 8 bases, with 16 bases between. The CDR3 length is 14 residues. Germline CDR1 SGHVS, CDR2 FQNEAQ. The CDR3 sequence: CASSRTIGFDEQFF. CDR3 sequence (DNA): TGTGCCAGCAGCCGGACGATAGGCTTTGATGAGCAGTTCTTC. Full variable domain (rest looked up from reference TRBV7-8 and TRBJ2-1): GAGVSQSPRYKVAKRGQDVALRCDPISGHVSLFWYQQALGQGPEFLTYFQNEAQLDKSGLPSDRFFAERPEGSVSTLKIQRTQQEDSAVYLCASSRTIGFDEQFFGPGTRLTVL.

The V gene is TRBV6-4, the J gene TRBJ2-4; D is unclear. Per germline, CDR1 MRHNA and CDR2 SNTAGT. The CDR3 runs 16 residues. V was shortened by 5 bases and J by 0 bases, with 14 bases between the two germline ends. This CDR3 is CASSLRPPLAKNIQYF. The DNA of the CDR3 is TGTGCCAGCAGTCTGAGGCCGCCTCTAGCCAAAAACATTCAGTACTTC.

The DNA for the CDR3 is TGTGCCAGCAGTCTCCTAGCGGGAGAGGGAACCACCTACGAGCAGTACTTC. Translating gives CASSLLAGEGTTYEQYF. V and J are TRBV28 and TRBJ2-7; 10 bases map to TRBD2. The CDR3 consists of 17 residues. In germline, CDR1 is MDHEN, CDR2 SYDVKM. Losses at the gene ends were 5 bases for V and 2 bases for J; bases not matched to a gene: 12.

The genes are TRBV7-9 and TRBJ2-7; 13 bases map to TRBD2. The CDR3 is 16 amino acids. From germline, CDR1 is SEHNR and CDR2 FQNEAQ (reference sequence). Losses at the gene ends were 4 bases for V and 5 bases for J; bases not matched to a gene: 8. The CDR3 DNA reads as TGTGCCAGCAGCTCAGTTGGGGGACTAGCGGGAAACGAGCAGTACTTC. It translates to CASSSVGGLAGNEQYF.

In DNA form, the CDR3 reads TGTGCCAGCAGCTTGCTGCCCGGTGACAGTTACAATGAGCAGTTCTTC. Protein sequence: CASSLLPGDSYNEQFF. This chain uses TRBV7-8 with TRBJ2-1; perhaps TRBD1 as D (5 bases). This CDR3 region has 16 residues. Trimming took off 3 bases at V and 4 bases at J, with 16 bases between the two ends. Germline CDR1 SGHVS, CDR2 FQNEAQ. Variable domain in full (rest from reference TRBV7-8 and TRBJ2-1): GAGVSQSPRYKVAKRGQDVALRCDPISGHVSLFWYQQALGQGPEFLTYFQNEAQLDKSGLPSDRFFAERPEGSVSTLKIQRTQQEDSAVYLCASSLLPGDSYNEQFFGPGTRLTVL.

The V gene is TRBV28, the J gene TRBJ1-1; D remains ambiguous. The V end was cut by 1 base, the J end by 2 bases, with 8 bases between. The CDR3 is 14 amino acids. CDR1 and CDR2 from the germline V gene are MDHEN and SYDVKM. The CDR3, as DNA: TGTGCCAGCAGTTTATATGGCAGAAACACTGAAGCTTTCTTT. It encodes CASSLYGRNTEAFF.

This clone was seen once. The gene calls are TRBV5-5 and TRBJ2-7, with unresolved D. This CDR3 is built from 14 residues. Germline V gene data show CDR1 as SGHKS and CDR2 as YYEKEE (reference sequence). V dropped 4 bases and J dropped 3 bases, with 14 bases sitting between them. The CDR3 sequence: CASSGWSRDYEQYF. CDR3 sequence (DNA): TGTGCCAGCAGCGGATGGTCCCGTGACTACGAGCAGTACTTC.

The CDR3 nucleotides are TGCAGCGGTACCAGCGGGAGCCCCTACGAGCAGTACTTC. Encoded protein: CSGTSGSPYEQYF. This chain connects TRBV29-1 to TRBJ2-7; 8 bases are a match to TRBD2. CDR3 size: 13 residues. Trimming cost V 7 bases and J 2 bases; bases outside gene matches: 7. Looked up from germline, CDR1 is SQVTM and CDR2 is ANQGSEA.

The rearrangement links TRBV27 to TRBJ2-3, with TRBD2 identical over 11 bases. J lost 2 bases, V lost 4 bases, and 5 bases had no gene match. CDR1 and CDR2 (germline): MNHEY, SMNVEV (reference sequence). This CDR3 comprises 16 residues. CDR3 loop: CASSSVTSGNTDTQYF. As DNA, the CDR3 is TGTGCCAGCAGTTCTGTGACTAGCGGGAACACAGATACGCAGTATTTT.

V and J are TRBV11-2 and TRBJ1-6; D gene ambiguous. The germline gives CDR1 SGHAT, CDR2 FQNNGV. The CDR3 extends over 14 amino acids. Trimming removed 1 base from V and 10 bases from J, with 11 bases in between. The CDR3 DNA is TGTGCCAGCAGCTTAGCTGGGGTTGGGTCACCCCTCCACTTT. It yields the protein CASSLAGVGSPLHF.

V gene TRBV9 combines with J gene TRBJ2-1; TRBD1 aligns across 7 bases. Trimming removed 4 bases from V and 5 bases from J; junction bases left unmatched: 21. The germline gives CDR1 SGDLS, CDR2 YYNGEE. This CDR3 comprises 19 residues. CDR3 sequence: CASSLQGFPLVRGNNEQFF. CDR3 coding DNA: TGTGCCAGCAGCCTACAGGGGTTCCCGCTAGTTAGAGGAAACAATGAGCAGTTCTTC. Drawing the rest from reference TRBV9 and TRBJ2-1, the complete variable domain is DSGVTQTPKHLITATGQRVTLRCSPRSGDLSVYWYQQSLDQGLQFLIQYYNGEERAKGNILERFSAQQFPDLHSELNLSSLELGDSALYFCASSLQGFPLVRGNNEQFFGPGTRLTVL.

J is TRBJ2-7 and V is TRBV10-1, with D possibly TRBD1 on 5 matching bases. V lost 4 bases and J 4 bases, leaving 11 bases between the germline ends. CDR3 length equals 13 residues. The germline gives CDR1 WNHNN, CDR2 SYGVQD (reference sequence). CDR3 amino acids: CASSGPTGYEQYF. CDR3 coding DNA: TGCGCCAGCAGTGGACCCACAGGATACGAGCAGTACTTC.

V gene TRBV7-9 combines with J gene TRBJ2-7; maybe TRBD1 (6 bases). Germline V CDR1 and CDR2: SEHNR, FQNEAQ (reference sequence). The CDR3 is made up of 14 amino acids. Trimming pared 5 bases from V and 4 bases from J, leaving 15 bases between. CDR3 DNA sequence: TGTGCCAGCAGCCCTACGGGACAATTATACGAGCAGTACTTC. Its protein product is CASSPTGQLYEQYF.

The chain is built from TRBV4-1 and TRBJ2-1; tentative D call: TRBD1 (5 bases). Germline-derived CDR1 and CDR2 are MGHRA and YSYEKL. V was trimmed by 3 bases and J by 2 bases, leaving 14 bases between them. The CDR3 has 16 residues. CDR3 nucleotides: TGCGCCAGCAGCCACCATCCCCAGGACACCTACAATGAGCAGTTCTTC. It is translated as CASSHHPQDTYNEQFF.

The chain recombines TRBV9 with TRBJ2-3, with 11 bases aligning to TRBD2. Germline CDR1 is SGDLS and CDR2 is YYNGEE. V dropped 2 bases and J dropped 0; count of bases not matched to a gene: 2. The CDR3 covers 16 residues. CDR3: CASSVGLAVSTDTQYF. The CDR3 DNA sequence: TGTGCCAGCAGCGTGGGACTAGCGGTCAGCACAGATACGCAGTATTTT.

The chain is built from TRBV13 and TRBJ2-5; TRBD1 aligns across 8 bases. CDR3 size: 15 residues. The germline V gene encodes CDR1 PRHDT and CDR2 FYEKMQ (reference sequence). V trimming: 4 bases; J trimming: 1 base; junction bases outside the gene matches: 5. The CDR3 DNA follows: TGTGCCAGCAGCTCCACGGACAGGGTCCAAGAGACCCAGTACTTC. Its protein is CASSSTDRVQETQYF.

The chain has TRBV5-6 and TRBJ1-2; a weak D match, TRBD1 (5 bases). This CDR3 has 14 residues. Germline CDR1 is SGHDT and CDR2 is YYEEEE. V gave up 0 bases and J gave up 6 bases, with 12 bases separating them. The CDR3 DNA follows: TGTGCCAGCAGCTTGGAACCAGGGATGGATGGCTACACCTTC. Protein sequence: CASSLEPGMDGYTF. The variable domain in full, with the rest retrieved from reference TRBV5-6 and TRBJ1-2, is DAGVTQSPTHLIKTRGQQVTLRCSPKSGHDTVSWYQQALGQGPQFIFQYYEEEERQRGNFPDRFSGHQFPNYSSELNVNALLLGDSALYLCASSLEPGMDGYTFGSGTRLTVV.

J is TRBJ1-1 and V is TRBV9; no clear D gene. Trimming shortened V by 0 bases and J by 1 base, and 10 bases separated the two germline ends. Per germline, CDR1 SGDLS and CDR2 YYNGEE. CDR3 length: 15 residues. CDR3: CASSVDGSQNTEAFF. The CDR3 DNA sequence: TGTGCCAGCAGCGTAGATGGCAGCCAGAACACTGAAGCTTTCTTT.

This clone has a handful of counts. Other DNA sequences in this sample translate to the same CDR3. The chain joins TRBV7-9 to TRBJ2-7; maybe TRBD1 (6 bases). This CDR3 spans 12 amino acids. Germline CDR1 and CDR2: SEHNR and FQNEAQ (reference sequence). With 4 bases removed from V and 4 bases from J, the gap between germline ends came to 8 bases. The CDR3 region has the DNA TGTGCCAGCAGCTCACAGGGTTACGAGCAGTACTTC. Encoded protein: CASSSQGYEQYF. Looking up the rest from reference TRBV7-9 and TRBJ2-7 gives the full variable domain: DTGVSQNPRHKITKRGQNVTFRCDPISEHNRLYWYRQTLGQGPEFLTYFQNEAQLEKSRLLSDRFSAERPKGSFSTLEIQRTEQGDSAMYLCASSSQGYEQYFGPGTRLTVT.

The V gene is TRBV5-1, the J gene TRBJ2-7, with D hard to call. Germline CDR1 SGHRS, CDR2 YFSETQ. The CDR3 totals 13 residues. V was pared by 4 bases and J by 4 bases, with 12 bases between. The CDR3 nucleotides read TGCGCCAGCAGCCCGCGGTCGTCTTACGAGCAGTACTTC. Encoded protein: CASSPRSSYEQYF.

DNA for the CDR3: TGTGCCAGCAGTATCGGTGGCTACAATGAGCAGTTCTTC. Translating gives CASSIGGYNEQFF. The chain uses TRBV27 and TRBJ2-1; D gene ambiguous. This CDR3 is 13 amino acids long. Trimming stripped 5 bases from V and 3 bases from J, with 8 bases between. Germline CDR1 and CDR2: MNHEY and SMNVEV (reference sequence).

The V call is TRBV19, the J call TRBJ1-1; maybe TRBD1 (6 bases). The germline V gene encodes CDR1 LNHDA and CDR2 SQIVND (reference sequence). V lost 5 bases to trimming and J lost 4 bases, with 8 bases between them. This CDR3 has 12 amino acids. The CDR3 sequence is CASSHRATEAFF. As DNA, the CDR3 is TGTGCCAGTAGTCACAGGGCCACTGAAGCTTTCTTT.

CDR3 sequence (DNA): TGCGCCAGCAGCTTGGATTGGGGGAAGAAGGGGCGTGAGCAGTTCTTC. It translates to CASSLDWGKKGREQFF. The chain recombines TRBV5-1 with TRBJ2-1, with D perhaps given as TRBD1 or TRBD2 (5 bases each). This CDR3 region has 16 residues. Germline V gene lookup returns CDR1 SGHRS and CDR2 YFSETQ. Trimming took off 0 bases at V and 9 bases at J, with 19 bases between the two ends.

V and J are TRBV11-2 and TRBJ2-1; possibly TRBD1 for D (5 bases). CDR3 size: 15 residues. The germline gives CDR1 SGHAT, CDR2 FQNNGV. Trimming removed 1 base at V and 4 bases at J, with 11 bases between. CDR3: CASSLVAGRYNEQFF. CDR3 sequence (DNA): TGTGCCAGCAGCTTAGTAGCAGGGCGATACAATGAGCAGTTCTTC.

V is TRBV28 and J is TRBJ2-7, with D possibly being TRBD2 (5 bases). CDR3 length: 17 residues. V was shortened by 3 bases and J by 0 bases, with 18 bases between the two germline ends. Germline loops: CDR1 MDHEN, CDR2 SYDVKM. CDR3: CASSFARWTSHSYEQYF. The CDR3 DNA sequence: TGTGCCAGCAGTTTTGCGCGTTGGACTTCTCACTCCTACGAGCAGTACTTC.

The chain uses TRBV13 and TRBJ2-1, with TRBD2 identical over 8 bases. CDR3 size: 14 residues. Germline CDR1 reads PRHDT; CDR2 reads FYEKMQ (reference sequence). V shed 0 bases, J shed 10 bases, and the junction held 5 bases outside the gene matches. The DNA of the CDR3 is TGTGCCAGCAGCTTAGGGGCCGGGAGGGAAGAGCAGTTCTTC. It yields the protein CASSLGAGREEQFF.

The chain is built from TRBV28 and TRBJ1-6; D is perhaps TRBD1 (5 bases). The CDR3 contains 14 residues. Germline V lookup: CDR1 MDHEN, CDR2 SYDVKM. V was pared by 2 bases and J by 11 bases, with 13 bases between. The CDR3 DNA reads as TGTGCCAGCAGTTTACCCCAGGGAGGGACACCCCTCCACTTT. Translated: CASSLPQGGTPLHF.

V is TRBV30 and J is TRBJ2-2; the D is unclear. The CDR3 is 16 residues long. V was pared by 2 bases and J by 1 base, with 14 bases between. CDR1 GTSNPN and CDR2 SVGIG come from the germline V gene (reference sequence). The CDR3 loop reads CAWSPEWYENTGELFF. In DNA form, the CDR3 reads TGTGCCTGGAGTCCCGAATGGTACGAGAACACCGGGGAGCTGTTTTTT.